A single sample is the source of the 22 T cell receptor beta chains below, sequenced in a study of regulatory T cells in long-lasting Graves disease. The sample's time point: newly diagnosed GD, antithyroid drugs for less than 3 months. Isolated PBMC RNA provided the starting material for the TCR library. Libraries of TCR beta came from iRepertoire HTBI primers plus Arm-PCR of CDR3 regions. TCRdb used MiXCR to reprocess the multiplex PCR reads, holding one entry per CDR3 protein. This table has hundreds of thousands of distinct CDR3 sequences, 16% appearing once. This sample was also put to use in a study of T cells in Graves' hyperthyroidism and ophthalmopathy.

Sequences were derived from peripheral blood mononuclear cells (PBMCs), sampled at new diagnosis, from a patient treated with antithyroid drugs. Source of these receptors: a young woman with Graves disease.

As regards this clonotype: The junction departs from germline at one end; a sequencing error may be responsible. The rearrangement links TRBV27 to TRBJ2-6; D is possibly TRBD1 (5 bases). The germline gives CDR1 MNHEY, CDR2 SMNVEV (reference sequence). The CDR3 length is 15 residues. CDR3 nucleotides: TGTGCCAGCAGTTTAATAAGACCTGGGGCCAACGCCCTGACTTTC. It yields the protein CASSLIRPGANALTF.

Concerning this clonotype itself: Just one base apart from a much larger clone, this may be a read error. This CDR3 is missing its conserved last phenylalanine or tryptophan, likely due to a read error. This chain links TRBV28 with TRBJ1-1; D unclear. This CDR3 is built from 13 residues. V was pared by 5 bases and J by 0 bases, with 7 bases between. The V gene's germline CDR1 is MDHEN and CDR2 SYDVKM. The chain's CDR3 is CASSRLLNTEAFI. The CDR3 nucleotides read TGTGCCAGCAGTCGTCTCTTGAACACTGAAGCTTTCATT.

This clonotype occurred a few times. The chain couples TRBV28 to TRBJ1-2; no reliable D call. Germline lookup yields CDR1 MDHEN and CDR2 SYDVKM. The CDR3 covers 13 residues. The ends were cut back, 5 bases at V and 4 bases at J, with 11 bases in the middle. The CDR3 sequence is CASSDNFSYGYTF. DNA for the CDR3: TGTGCCAGCAGTGATAACTTCTCCTATGGCTACACCTTC.

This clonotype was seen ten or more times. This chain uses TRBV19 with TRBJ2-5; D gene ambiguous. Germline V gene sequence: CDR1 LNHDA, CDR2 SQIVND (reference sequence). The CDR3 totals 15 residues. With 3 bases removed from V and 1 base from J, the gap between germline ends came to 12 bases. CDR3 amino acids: CASSMVGPGQETQYF. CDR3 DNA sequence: TGTGCCAGTAGTATGGTTGGTCCGGGCCAAGAGACCCAGTACTTC.

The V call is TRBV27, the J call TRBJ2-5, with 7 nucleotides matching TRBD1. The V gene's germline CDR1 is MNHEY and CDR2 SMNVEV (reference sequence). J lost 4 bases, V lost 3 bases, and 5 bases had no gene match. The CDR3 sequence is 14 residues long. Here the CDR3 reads CASSLDRRSETQYF. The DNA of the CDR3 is TGTGCCAGCAGTTTGGACAGGAGGTCAGAGACCCAGTACTTC.

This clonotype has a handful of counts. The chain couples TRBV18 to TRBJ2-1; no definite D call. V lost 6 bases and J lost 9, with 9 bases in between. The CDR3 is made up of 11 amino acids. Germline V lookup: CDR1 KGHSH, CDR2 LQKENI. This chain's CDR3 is CASSPAGEQFF. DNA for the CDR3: TGTGCCAGCTCCCCGGCTGGTGAGCAGTTCTTC. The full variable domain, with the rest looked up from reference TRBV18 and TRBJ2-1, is NAGVMQNPRHLVRRRGQEARLRCSPMKGHSHVYWYRQLPEEGLKFMVYLQKENIIDESGMPKERFSAEFPKEGPSILRIQQVVRGDSAAYFCASSPAGEQFFGPGTRLTVL.

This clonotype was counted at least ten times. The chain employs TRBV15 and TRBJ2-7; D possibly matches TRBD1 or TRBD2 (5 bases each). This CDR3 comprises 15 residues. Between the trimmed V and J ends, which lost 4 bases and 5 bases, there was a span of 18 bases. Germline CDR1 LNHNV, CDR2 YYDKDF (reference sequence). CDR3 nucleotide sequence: TGTGCCACCAGCACATCCCGGGACGGTGCTCACGAGCAGTACTTC. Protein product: CATSTSRDGAHEQYF.

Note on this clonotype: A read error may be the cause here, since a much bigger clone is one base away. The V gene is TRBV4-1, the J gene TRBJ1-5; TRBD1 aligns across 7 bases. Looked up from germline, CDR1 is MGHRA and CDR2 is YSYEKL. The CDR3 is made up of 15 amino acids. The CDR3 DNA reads TGCACCAGCAGCCAAGATGGGAAGGGGGCTAAGCCCCAGCATTTT. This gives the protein CTSSQDGKGAKPQHF.

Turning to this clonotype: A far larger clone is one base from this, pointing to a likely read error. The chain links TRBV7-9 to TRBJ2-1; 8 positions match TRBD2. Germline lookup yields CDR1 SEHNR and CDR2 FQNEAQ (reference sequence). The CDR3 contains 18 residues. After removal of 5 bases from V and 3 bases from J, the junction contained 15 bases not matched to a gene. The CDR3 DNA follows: TGTGCCAGCAGCCCGGGCGATGCGGGGGGCGGAATCTACAATGAGCAGTTCTTC. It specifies CASSPGDAGGGIYNEQFF. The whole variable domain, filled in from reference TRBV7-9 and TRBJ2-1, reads DTGVSQNPRHKITKRGQNVTFRCDPISEHNRLYWYRQTLGQGPEFLTYFQNEAQLEKSRLLSDRFSAERPKGSFSTLEIQRTEQGDSAMYLCASSPGDAGGGIYNEQFFGPGTRLTVL.

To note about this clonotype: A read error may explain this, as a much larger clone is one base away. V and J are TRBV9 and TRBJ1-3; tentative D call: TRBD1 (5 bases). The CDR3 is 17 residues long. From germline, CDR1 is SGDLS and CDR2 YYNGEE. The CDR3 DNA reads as TGTGCCGGCAGCACAGCCGGGACGGCGATTTCTGGAAACACCATATATTTT. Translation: CAGSTAGTAISGNTIYF.

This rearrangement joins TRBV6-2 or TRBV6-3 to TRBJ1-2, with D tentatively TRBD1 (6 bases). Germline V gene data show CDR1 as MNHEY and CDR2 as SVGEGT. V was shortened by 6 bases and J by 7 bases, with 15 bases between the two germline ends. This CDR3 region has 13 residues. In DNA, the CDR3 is TGTGCCAGCAGGAAGTGGGGGGCGGGTGGCTACACCTTC. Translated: CASRKWGAGGYTF.

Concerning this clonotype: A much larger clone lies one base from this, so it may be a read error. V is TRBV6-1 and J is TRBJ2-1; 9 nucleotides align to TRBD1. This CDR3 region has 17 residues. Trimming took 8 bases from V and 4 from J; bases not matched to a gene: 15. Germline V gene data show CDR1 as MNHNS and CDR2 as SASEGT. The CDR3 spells CASLLDRGSAGYNEQFF. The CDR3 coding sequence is TGTGCCAGCCTCTTGGACAGGGGTTCAGCGGGATACAATGAGCAGTTCTTC.

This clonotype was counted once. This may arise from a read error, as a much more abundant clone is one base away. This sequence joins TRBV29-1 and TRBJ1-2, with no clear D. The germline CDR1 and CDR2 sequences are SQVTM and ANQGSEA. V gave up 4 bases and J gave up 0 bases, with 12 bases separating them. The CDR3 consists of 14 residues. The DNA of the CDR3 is TGCAGCGTTGGACAAGAGGAAGCTAACTATGGCTACACCTTC. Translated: CSVGQEEANYGYTF.

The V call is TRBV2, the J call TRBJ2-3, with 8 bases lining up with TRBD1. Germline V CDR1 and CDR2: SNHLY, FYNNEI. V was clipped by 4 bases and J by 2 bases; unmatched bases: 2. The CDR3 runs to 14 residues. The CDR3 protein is CASSGTGITDTQYF. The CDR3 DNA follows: TGTGCCAGCAGTGGGACAGGGATCACAGATACGCAGTATTTT.

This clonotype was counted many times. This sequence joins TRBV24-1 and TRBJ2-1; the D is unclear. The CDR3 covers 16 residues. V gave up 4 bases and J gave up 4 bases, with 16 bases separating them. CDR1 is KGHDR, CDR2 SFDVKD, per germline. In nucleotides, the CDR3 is TGTGCCACCAGTGACCTCACCCGGGCCAAGTACAATGAGCAGTTCTTC. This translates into CATSDLTRAKYNEQFF.

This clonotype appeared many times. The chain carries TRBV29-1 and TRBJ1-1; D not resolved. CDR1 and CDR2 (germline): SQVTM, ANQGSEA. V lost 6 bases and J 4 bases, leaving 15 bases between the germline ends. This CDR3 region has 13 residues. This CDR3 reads CSVAVGIGTEAFF. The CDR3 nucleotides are TGCAGCGTCGCTGTGGGGATCGGCACTGAAGCTTTCTTT.

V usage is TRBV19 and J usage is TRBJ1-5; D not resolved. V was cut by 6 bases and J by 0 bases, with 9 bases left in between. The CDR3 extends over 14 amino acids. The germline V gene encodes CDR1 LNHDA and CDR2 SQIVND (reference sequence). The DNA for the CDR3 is TGTGCCAGTAGCGACGGATATAGCAATCAGCCCCAGCATTTT. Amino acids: CASSDGYSNQPQHF.

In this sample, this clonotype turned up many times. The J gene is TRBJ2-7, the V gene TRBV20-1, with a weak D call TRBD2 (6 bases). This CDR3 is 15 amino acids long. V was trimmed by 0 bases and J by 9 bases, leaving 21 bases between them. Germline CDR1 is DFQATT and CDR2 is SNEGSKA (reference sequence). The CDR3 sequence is CSARDGASVSTGQYF. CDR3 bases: TGCAGTGCTAGAGATGGGGCTAGCGTGTCTACGGGGCAGTACTTC.

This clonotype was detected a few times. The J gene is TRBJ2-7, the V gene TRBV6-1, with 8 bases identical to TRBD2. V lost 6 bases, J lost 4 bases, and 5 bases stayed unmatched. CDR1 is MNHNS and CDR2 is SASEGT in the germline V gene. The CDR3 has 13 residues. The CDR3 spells CASRLAETYEQYF. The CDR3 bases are TGTGCCAGCAGACTAGCGGAGACTTACGAGCAGTACTTC.

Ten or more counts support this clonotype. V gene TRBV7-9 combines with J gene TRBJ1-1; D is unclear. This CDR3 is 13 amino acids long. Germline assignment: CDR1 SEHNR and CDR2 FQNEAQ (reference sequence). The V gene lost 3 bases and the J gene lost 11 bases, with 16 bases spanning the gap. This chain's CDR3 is CASSFGPSRGAFF. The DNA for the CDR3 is TGTGCCAGCAGCTTTGGTCCTTCCAGAGGGGCTTTCTTT.

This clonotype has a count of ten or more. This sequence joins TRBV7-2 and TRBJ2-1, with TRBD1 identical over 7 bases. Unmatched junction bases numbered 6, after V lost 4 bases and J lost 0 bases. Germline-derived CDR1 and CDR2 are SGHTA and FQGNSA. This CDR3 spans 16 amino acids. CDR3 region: CASSSEGAVSYNEQFF. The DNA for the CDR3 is TGTGCCAGCAGCTCCGAGGGGGCGGTCTCCTACAATGAGCAGTTCTTC.

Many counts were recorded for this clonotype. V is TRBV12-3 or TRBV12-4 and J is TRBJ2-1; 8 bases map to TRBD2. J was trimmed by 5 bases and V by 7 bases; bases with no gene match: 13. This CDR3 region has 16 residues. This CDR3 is CASTLEGAGVDNEQFF. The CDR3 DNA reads TGTGCCAGCACCCTGGAGGGAGCGGGAGTGGACAATGAGCAGTTCTTC.